The 30 T cell receptor beta chains presented below share a single source sample, sequenced in a study of regulatory and conventional T cells in RAG deficiency. Genomic DNA came from blood conventional CD4+ T cells gated CD25-low CD127-high. Here immunoSEQ multiplex PCR was the method, and the copy in TCRdb shows in-frame clones only, minus some. The sample records some 35,000 clones, approximately 80% being singletons. These records were also assigned to another study, of regulatory T cells. Per that paper: Amplification used 52 TRBV primers and 13 TRBJ primers.

The specimen was CD4+ effector T cells sorted from blood. The source is a human donor in good health.

This clone has a handful of counts. The V and J genes are TRBV6-5 and TRBJ1-6; TRBD1 is a possible D gene (5 bases). The CDR3 contains 16 residues. From germline, CDR1 is MNHEY and CDR2 SVGAGI. V was trimmed by 2 bases and J by 7 bases, leaving 15 bases between them. The CDR3: CASSYRDPTQNSPLHF. The CDR3 DNA is TGTGCCAGCAGTTACAGGGACCCCACTCAAAATTCACCCCTCCACTTT.

This chain connects TRBV4-1 to TRBJ2-5, with 9 bases lining up with TRBD2. The CDR3 loop spans 16 amino acids. CDR1 MGHRA and CDR2 YSYEKL come from the germline V gene. Trimming took 0 bases from V and 1 from J; bases not matched to a gene: 3. The CDR3 coding sequence is TGCGCCAGCAGCCAAGATGCGCGGGGGGGCCAAGAGACCCAGTACTTC. This sequence encodes CASSQDARGGQETQYF.

V and J are TRBV2 and TRBJ1-1, with 9 bases aligning to TRBD1. CDR3 length: 14 residues. CDR1 is SNHLY, CDR2 FYNNEI, per germline. After removal of 6 bases from V and 4 bases from J, the junction contained 6 bases not matched to a gene. The CDR3 DNA reads as TGTGCCAGCAGGGACGACAGGGGGGGCACTGAAGCTTTCTTT. As protein: CASRDDRGGTEAFF.

There are a few counts of this clone. The V and J genes are TRBV2 and TRBJ2-7; D not resolved. V shed 1 base and J shed 2 bases, with 6 bases lying between them. Germline V lookup: CDR1 SNHLY, CDR2 FYNNEI. CDR3 length: 13 amino acids. CDR3 loop: CASSEGLTYEQYF. The CDR3 nucleotides are TGTGCCAGCAGTGAAGGTCTCACCTACGAGCAGTACTTC.

A single count supports this clone. The V call is TRBV5-6, the J call TRBJ2-5; TRBD2 might be the D (6 bases). V was trimmed by 0 bases and J by 4 bases, leaving 13 bases between them. Germline V lookup: CDR1 SGHDT, CDR2 YYEEEE. The CDR3 is made up of 15 amino acids. The CDR3: CASSLALRDGETQYF. The CDR3 region has the DNA TGTGCCAGCAGCTTGGCCTTGCGGGACGGAGAGACCCAGTACTTC.

This sequence joins TRBV2 and TRBJ1-6, with D possibly matching TRBD1 (6 bases). Trimming left V 8 bases short and J 6 bases short, with 14 bases between. Germline assignment: CDR1 SNHLY and CDR2 FYNNEI. This CDR3 spans 14 amino acids. The CDR3 nucleotides read TGTGCCAGCCTTTTAACAGGGCGTAATTCACCCCTCCACTTT. Its protein product is CASLLTGRNSPLHF.

The chain combines TRBV6-1 with TRBJ1-6, with D unresolved. Germline CDR1 and CDR2: MNHNS and SASEGT. CDR3 size: 18 residues. Trimming removed 2 bases at V and 0 bases at J, with 14 bases between. The CDR3: CASSESGRQGSYNSPLHF. CDR3 nucleotide sequence: TGTGCCAGCAGTGAAAGTGGGCGGCAAGGCTCCTATAATTCACCCCTCCACTTT.

This clone showed up just a few times. The V call is TRBV6-6, the J call TRBJ1-2, with D perhaps TRBD1 (5 bases). The CDR3 is 16 amino acids. The V and J ends lost 7 bases and 5 bases respectively, with 23 bases between them. Per the germline V gene, CDR1 is MNHNY and CDR2 is SVGAGI (reference sequence). The CDR3, as DNA: TGTGCCAGCATACTAAGTCCGCCTCGGGACGGGTATGGCTACACCTTC. Its protein product is CASILSPPRDGYGYTF.

This clone has a handful of counts. Other nucleotide sequences in the sample specify the same CDR3. The chain carries TRBV30 and TRBJ1-2; D call uncertain. V was pared by 5 bases and J by 5 bases, with 18 bases between. The V gene's germline CDR1 is GTSNPN and CDR2 SVGIG (reference sequence). The CDR3 has 14 residues. This CDR3 is CAWSGSRRTYGYTF. DNA for the CDR3: TGTGCCTGGTCGGGATCACGCCGGACTTATGGCTACACCTTC.

In this sample, this clone turned up once. The rearrangement links TRBV5-1 to TRBJ2-7, with 7 bases aligning to TRBD1. The CDR3 runs 14 residues. Germline V gene lookup returns CDR1 SGHRS and CDR2 YFSETQ. The CDR3 nucleotides read TGCGCATGCACCCTCCGGACAGGTTCCTACGAGCAGTACTTC. Translated, it gives CACTLRTGSYEQYF.

The CDR3 DNA is TGTGCCAGCAGCTCCCGGACAGATCATTCACCCCTCCACTTT. Encoded protein: CASSSRTDHSPLHF. The chain has TRBV5-4 and TRBJ1-6, with TRBD1 as a possible D gene (6 bases). V dropped 3 bases and J dropped 8 bases, with 12 bases sitting between them. Germline CDR1 SGHNT, CDR2 YYREEE (reference sequence). This CDR3 contains 14 residues.

This chain joins TRBV27 and TRBJ2-3; 9 nucleotides agree with TRBD2. CDR1 is MNHEY and CDR2 is SMNVEV in the germline V gene (reference sequence). The CDR3 totals 15 residues. V lost 3 bases, J lost 4 bases, and 5 bases stayed unmatched. CDR3 amino acids: CASSLAGGFSDTQYF. The DNA for the CDR3 is TGTGCCAGCAGTTTGGCGGGGGGGTTTTCAGATACGCAGTATTTT.

The chain couples TRBV7-9 to TRBJ1-5; D might be TRBD1 (6 bases). V lost 5 bases and J lost 8, with 10 bases in between. The CDR3 totals 12 residues. The germline gives CDR1 SEHNR, CDR2 FQNEAQ (reference sequence). CDR3 residues: CASSLRDKPQHF. In DNA form, the CDR3 reads TGTGCCAGCAGCCTTCGGGACAAGCCCCAGCATTTT. Looking up the rest from reference TRBV7-9 and TRBJ1-5 gives the full variable domain: DTGVSQNPRHKITKRGQNVTFRCDPISEHNRLYWYRQTLGQGPEFLTYFQNEAQLEKSRLLSDRFSAERPKGSFSTLEIQRTEQGDSAMYLCASSLRDKPQHFGDGTRLSIL.

The chain links TRBV7-3 to TRBJ2-3; 7 bases fit TRBD2. CDR1 and CDR2 from the germline V gene are SGHTA and FQGTGA. V dropped 5 bases and J dropped 2; count of bases not matched to a gene: 10. This CDR3 comprises 16 residues. The CDR3 reads CASSRRGAGNTDTQYF. The CDR3 bases are TGTGCCAGCAGCCGCCGGGGAGCGGGAAACACAGATACGCAGTATTTT.

The chain links TRBV2 to TRBJ1-5, with D possibly TRBD1 on 5 matching bases. Germline V gene lookup returns CDR1 SNHLY and CDR2 FYNNEI. V was trimmed by 4 bases and J by 5 bases, leaving 9 bases between them. CDR3 size: 13 residues. CDR3 DNA sequence: TGTGCCAGCAGTGTTGAGGGGCATCAGCCCCAGCATTTT. This translates into CASSVEGHQPQHF.

This clone was found a few times. The V and J genes are TRBV7-2 and TRBJ2-7; no definite D call. Trimming cost V 1 base and J 1 base, with 14 bases left between them. Looked up from germline, CDR1 is SGHTA and CDR2 is FQGNSA. CDR3 size: 16 residues. The CDR3 is CASSLVSDLRSYEQYF. The CDR3 nucleotides read TGTGCCAGCAGCTTAGTGTCGGACCTTCGATCCTACGAGCAGTACTTC. Full variable domain (rest looked up from reference TRBV7-2 and TRBJ2-7): GAGVSQSPSNKVTEKGKDVELRCDPISGHTALYWYRQSLGQGLEFLIYFQGNSAPDKSGLPSDRFSAERTGGSVSTLTIQRTQQEDSAVYLCASSLVSDLRSYEQYFGPGTRLTVT.

The chain uses TRBV5-4 and TRBJ2-3; D might be TRBD2 (6 bases). Germline V gene sequence: CDR1 SGHNT, CDR2 YYREEE (reference sequence). There are 15 residues in the CDR3. Trimming took 4 bases from V and 4 from J, leaving 16 bases between them. CDR3 sequence: CASSLGGTTSDTQYF. As DNA, the CDR3 is TGTGCCAGCAGCCTGGGGGGAACGACTTCAGATACGCAGTATTTT. Full variable domain (missing parts from reference TRBV5-4 and TRBJ2-3): ETGVTQSPTHLIKTRGQQVTLRCSSQSGHNTVSWYQQALGQGPQFIFQYYREEENGRGNFPPRFSGLQFPNYSSELNVNALELDDSALYLCASSLGGTTSDTQYFGPGTRLTVL.

The chain employs TRBV19 and TRBJ2-1; 10 positions agree with TRBD1. This CDR3 is 15 amino acids long. Looked up from germline, CDR1 is LNHDA and CDR2 is SQIVND (reference sequence). V trimming: 5 bases; J trimming: 3 bases; junction bases outside the gene matches: 4. This CDR3 is CASSLRDRGYNEQFF. In nucleotides, the CDR3 is TGTGCCAGTAGTCTGCGGGACAGGGGCTACAATGAGCAGTTCTTC.

The V and J genes are TRBV5-1 and TRBJ1-6, with D unresolved. V dropped 0 bases and J dropped 9 bases, with 16 bases sitting between them. CDR3 length equals 16 residues. Per germline, CDR1 SGHRS and CDR2 YFSETQ. Here the CDR3 DNA reads TGCGCCAGCAGCTTGGGCAGATCAGATAACAGTTCACCCCTCCACTTT. As protein: CASSLGRSDNSSPLHF. Drawing the rest from reference TRBV5-1 and TRBJ1-6, the complete variable domain is KAGVTQTPRYLIKTRGQQVTLSCSPISGHRSVSWYQQTPGQGLQFLFEYFSETQRNKGNFPGRFSGRQFSNSRSEMNVSTLELGDSALYLCASSLGRSDNSSPLHFGNGTRLTVT.

The V gene is TRBV4-1, the J gene TRBJ1-1; 7 bases line up with TRBD1. The V segment lost 0 bases and the J segment 5 bases; nucleotides outside the gene matches: 6. The CDR3 sequence is 15 residues long. Germline CDR1 reads MGHRA; CDR2 reads YSYEKL. The CDR3 protein is CASSQDRGGGTEAFF. The CDR3 DNA reads TGCGCCAGCAGCCAAGATAGAGGGGGCGGTACTGAAGCTTTCTTT.

The chain joins TRBV2 to TRBJ2-5; either TRBD1 or TRBD2 may fit D (5 bases each). The V end was cut by 4 bases, the J end by 4 bases, with 10 bases between. Per germline, CDR1 SNHLY and CDR2 FYNNEI. The CDR3 has 13 amino acids. The CDR3 region has the DNA TGTGCCAGCAGTGGAGGGGCTTCAGAGACCCAGTACTTC. Translating it yields CASSGGASETQYF. Variable domain in full (rest from reference TRBV2 and TRBJ2-5): EPEVTQTPSHQVTQMGQEVILRCVPISNHLYFYWYRQILGQKVEFLVSFYNNEISEKSEIFDDQFSVERPDGSNFTLKIRSTKLEDSAMYFCASSGGASETQYFGPGTRLLVL.

This chain links TRBV28 with TRBJ1-6; D gene unclear. CDR1 and CDR2 from the germline V gene are MDHEN and SYDVKM. Trimming removed 5 bases from V and 3 bases from J, with 5 bases in between. The CDR3 contains 13 residues. CDR3 amino acids: CASSLDYNSPLHF. The CDR3 bases are TGTGCCAGCAGTCTGGACTATAATTCACCCCTCCACTTT.

The rearrangement joins TRBV27 to TRBJ2-7; 8 bases map to TRBD1. Germline V lookup: CDR1 MNHEY, CDR2 SMNVEV (reference sequence). Trimming took 8 bases from V and 6 from J; bases not matched to a gene: 18. The CDR3 has 16 residues. CDR3 coding DNA: TGTGCCAGCTTTCCCCTCCAGGACAGGGACATTGGCGAGCAGTACTTC. This gives the protein CASFPLQDRDIGEQYF.

This chain uses TRBV9 with TRBJ2-7, with D possibly being TRBD1 (6 bases). Trimming left V 4 bases short and J 2 bases short, with 13 bases between. This CDR3 contains 14 residues. Germline V gene sequence: CDR1 SGDLS, CDR2 YYNGEE. The CDR3 DNA sequence: TGTGCCAGCAGCTGGGATTGGACAGCCTACGAGCAGTACTTC. It encodes CASSWDWTAYEQYF.

The CDR3 protein is CASSPPDTEAFF. The DNA of the CDR3 is TGTGCCAGCTCACCCCCGGATACTGAAGCTTTCTTT. The J gene is TRBJ1-1, the V gene TRBV18; D unresolved. With 3 bases removed from V and 5 bases from J, the gap between germline ends came to 7 bases. This CDR3 has 12 amino acids. The germline gives CDR1 KGHSH, CDR2 LQKENI.

In its sample, this clone was seen a few times. The chain has TRBV9 and TRBJ1-3; the D is unclear. The CDR3 extends over 14 amino acids. CDR1 is SGDLS, CDR2 YYNGEE, per germline. Trimming removed 4 bases from V and 4 bases from J, with 12 bases in between. The CDR3 coding sequence is TGTGCCAGCAGCCCGGCCGGATCCGGAAACACCATATATTTT. Residues: CASSPAGSGNTIYF.

V and J are TRBV6-7 and TRBJ2-4, with D hard to call. Being an ORF, TRBV6-7 has a function that is uncertain. Trimming took off 0 bases at V and 5 bases at J, with 11 bases between the two ends. CDR3 length: 15 amino acids. CDR3 loop: CASSYSCAYQNIQYF. In DNA form, the CDR3 reads TGTGCCAGCAGTTACTCGTGCGCCTATCAAAACATTCAGTACTTC.

The V gene is TRBV29-1, the J gene TRBJ1-1; 11 nucleotides match TRBD1. The germline CDR1 and CDR2 sequences are SQVTM and ANQGSEA. The junction had 2 bases not matched to a gene; V was cut back by 1 base and J by 4 bases. CDR3 length: 14 amino acids. The CDR3 region is CSVEGTGGITEAFF. As DNA, the CDR3 is TGCAGCGTTGAAGGGACAGGGGGCATCACTGAAGCTTTCTTT.

The rearrangement links TRBV5-1 to TRBJ1-2, with D uncertain. V lost 6 bases, J lost 7 bases, and 16 bases lay in between. CDR1 is SGHRS and CDR2 is YFSETQ in the germline V gene. The CDR3 is made up of 13 amino acids. The CDR3 bases are TGCGCCAGCAATGAGCCCGCGGGAGGTGGCTACACCTTC. Translated: CASNEPAGGGYTF.

This clone was observed a handful of times. The rearrangement uses TRBV7-3 and TRBJ1-2; 9 bases line up with TRBD1. Germline assignment: CDR1 SGHTA and CDR2 FQGTGA. With V trimmed by 4 bases and J by 4 bases, 4 bases remained unmatched. The length of the CDR3 is 14 residues. This CDR3 is CASSSTGGGYGYTF. The CDR3 DNA reads as TGTGCCAGCAGCTCCACAGGGGGCGGCTATGGCTACACCTTC. The whole variable domain, remainder taken from reference TRBV7-3 and TRBJ1-2, is GAGVSQTPSNKVTEKGKYVELRCDPISGHTALYWYRQSLGQGPEFLIYFQGTGAADDSGLPNDRFFAVRPEGSVSTLKIQRTERGDSAVYLCASSSTGGGYGYTFGSGTRLTVV.